These 22 T cell receptor beta chains originate from one sample sequenced in a study of blood T cell repertoires in COVID-19. Sequencing was performed with immunoSEQ multiplex PCR; in TCRdb, only in-frame clones are kept and a portion is missing. The data contain around 130,000 clones, more than 80% of them singletons. Sample: peripheral blood. The receptors were gathered from a human donor in a cohort sampled during active COVID-19.

The rearrangement joins TRBV27 to TRBJ2-1; 11 bases map to TRBD2. CDR3 length: 16 amino acids. Germline loops: CDR1 MNHEY, CDR2 SMNVEV (reference sequence). J lost 8 bases, V lost 3 bases, and 9 bases had no gene match. CDR3 nucleotide sequence: TGTGCCAGCAGTTTTGGGCTAGCGGGAGGTCCGGATGAGCAGTTCTTC. Its protein is CASSFGLAGGPDEQFF.

The rearrangement joins TRBV7-8 to TRBJ1-1; D gene uncertain. CDR3 length: 16 residues. Trimming pared 4 bases from V and 6 bases from J, leaving 21 bases between. Germline CDR1 SGHVS, CDR2 FQNEAQ. The CDR3 region is CASSSKGGGSTPEAFF. The CDR3 nucleotides are TGTGCCAGCAGCTCCAAAGGAGGAGGGTCGACCCCTGAAGCTTTCTTT.

The CDR3 spells CASSSQGNLYGYTF. Here the CDR3 DNA reads TGTGCCAGTAGTTCTCAGGGTAACCTCTATGGCTACACCTTC. The V call is TRBV19, the J call TRBJ1-2; perhaps TRBD1 as D (5 bases). Germline-derived CDR1 and CDR2 are LNHDA and SQIVND (reference sequence). The CDR3 runs to 14 residues. V was shortened by 5 bases and J by 4 bases, with 14 bases between the two germline ends. Drawing the rest from reference TRBV19 and TRBJ1-2, the complete variable domain is DGGITQSPKYLFRKEGQNVTLSCEQNLNHDAMYWYRQDPGQGLRLIYYSQIVNDFQKGDIAEGYSVSREKKESFPLTVTSAQKNPTAFYLCASSSQGNLYGYTFGSGTRLTVV.

The chain couples TRBV6-4 to TRBJ1-6; 8 positions agree with TRBD1. Looked up from germline, CDR1 is MRHNA and CDR2 is SNTAGT. CDR3 size: 14 residues. J lost 7 bases, V lost 8 bases, and 7 bases had no gene match. The CDR3 nucleotides read TGTGCCAGCCGGGCAGGGGGCTGGAATTCACCCCTCCACTTT. Encoded protein: CASRAGGWNSPLHF.

The chain joins TRBV2 to TRBJ2-1, with D perhaps TRBD1 (5 bases). Germline V gives CDR1 SNHLY, CDR2 FYNNEI. V lost 0 bases and J 12 bases, leaving 9 bases between the germline ends. The CDR3 sequence is 12 residues long. This chain's CDR3 is CASSEAKTVQFF. DNA of the CDR3: TGTGCCAGCAGTGAAGCGAAGACAGTGCAGTTCTTC.

The chain employs TRBV5-4 and TRBJ2-1, with D perhaps matching TRBD2 (5 bases). This CDR3 spans 13 amino acids. V was clipped by 4 bases and J by 4 bases, with 9 bases between them. Germline values: CDR1 SGHNT, CDR2 YYREEE (reference sequence). The CDR3 DNA reads as TGTGCCAGCAGCACTAGACCGTACAATGAGCAGTTCTTC. Amino acids: CASSTRPYNEQFF. Filled out from reference TRBV5-4 and TRBJ2-1, the complete variable domain reads ETGVTQSPTHLIKTRGQQVTLRCSSQSGHNTVSWYQQALGQGPQFIFQYYREEENGRGNFPPRFSGLQFPNYSSELNVNALELDDSALYLCASSTRPYNEQFFGPGTRLTVL.

The genes are TRBV12-5 and TRBJ2-1, with 9 nucleotides matching TRBD2. CDR3 length: 19 amino acids. J lost 2 bases, V lost 2 bases, and 13 bases had no gene match. Germline CDR1 LGHNT, CDR2 FRNRAP. The CDR3, as DNA: TGTGCTAGTGGTTTGTCGGTATTTGGTAGCGGGGGCGCCTACAATGAGCAGTTCTTC. This gives the protein CASGLSVFGSGGAYNEQFF.

This chain connects TRBV5-1 to TRBJ1-1; a possible D gene is TRBD1 (5 bases). Germline CDR1 SGHRS, CDR2 YFSETQ. The CDR3 has 15 residues. Trimming removed 0 bases at V and 7 bases at J, with 16 bases between. CDR3 bases: TGCGCCAGCAGCTTGGCGGGACTCCGGGGGTATGAAGCTTTCTTT. Protein sequence: CASSLAGLRGYEAFF.

The genes are TRBV19 and TRBJ1-2; weak D call: TRBD1 (5 bases). Per the germline V gene, CDR1 is LNHDA and CDR2 is SQIVND (reference sequence). CDR3 size: 10 residues. Trimming took off 9 bases at V and 8 bases at J, with 10 bases between the two ends. The CDR3 DNA is TGTGCCAGCGGGGGGGAAGGCTACACCTTC. This gives the protein CASGGEGYTF.

This sequence joins TRBV6-2 or TRBV6-3 and TRBJ1-2; 7 bases line up with TRBD1. CDR3 length: 13 amino acids. CDR1 MNHEY and CDR2 SVGEGT come from the germline V gene. The junction had 6 bases not matched to a gene; V was cut back by 7 bases and J by 4 bases. For the CDR3, the DNA is TGTGCCAGCAACCCGGACAGGAGCTATGGCTACACCTTC. The encoded protein is CASNPDRSYGYTF.

The chain has TRBV3-1 (or the pseudogene TRBV3-2) and TRBJ1-3; D call uncertain. Trimming took off 4 bases at V and 2 bases at J, with 6 bases between the two ends. Germline CDR1 LGHDT, CDR2 YNNKEL (reference sequence). The CDR3 consists of 13 residues. CDR3 DNA sequence: TGTGCCAGCAGCCCCTATCCTGGAAACACCATATATTTT. This encodes CASSPYPGNTIYF.

The chain uses TRBV19 and TRBJ1-1; 7 positions match TRBD1. The V gene's germline CDR1 is LNHDA and CDR2 SQIVND (reference sequence). J was trimmed by 5 bases and V by 2 bases; bases with no gene match: 14. This CDR3 region has 17 residues. The CDR3 sequence is CASSILLLTGEWTEAFF. DNA for the CDR3: TGTGCCAGTAGTATACTACTTCTAACAGGGGAATGGACTGAAGCTTTCTTT. Full variable domain (outside the CDR3, taken from reference TRBV19 and TRBJ1-1): DGGITQSPKYLFRKEGQNVTLSCEQNLNHDAMYWYRQDPGQGLRLIYYSQIVNDFQKGDIAEGYSVSREKKESFPLTVTSAQKNPTAFYLCASSILLLTGEWTEAFFGQGTRLTVV.

The rearrangement links TRBV11-3 to TRBJ2-1; D is possibly TRBD1 (6 bases). Between the trimmed V and J ends, which lost 5 bases and 8 bases, there was a span of 19 bases. CDR1 and CDR2 (germline): SGHNT, YENEEA. This CDR3 comprises 15 residues. For the CDR3, the DNA is TGTGCCAGCAGCAAAATCAGGGGCGCCGTCTATGAGCAGTTCTTC. This sequence encodes CASSKIRGAVYEQFF.

The sample holds a few counts of this clone. The V gene is TRBV6-2 or TRBV6-3, the J gene TRBJ2-6; no firm D call. There are 14 residues in the CDR3. Trimming left V 6 bases short and J 0 bases short, with 6 bases between. The germline V gene encodes CDR1 MNHEY and CDR2 SVGEGT. The CDR3 DNA reads as TGTGCCAGCAGCCAGCTCTCTGGGGCCAACGTCCTGACTTTC. Its translation: CASSQLSGANVLTF.

This clone was seen only once. The rearrangement uses TRBV7-2 and TRBJ1-6; no definite D call. The ends were cut back, 5 bases at V and 6 bases at J, with 11 bases in the middle. Germline CDR1 SGHTA, CDR2 FQGNSA. This CDR3 has 14 residues. The CDR3 sequence: CASSIREGNSPLHF. The CDR3 coding sequence is TGTGCCAGCAGCATCCGGGAGGGTAATTCACCCCTCCACTTT. Variable domain in full (rest from reference TRBV7-2 and TRBJ1-6): GAGVSQSPSNKVTEKGKDVELRCDPISGHTALYWYRQSLGQGLEFLIYFQGNSAPDKSGLPSDRFSAERTGGSVSTLTIQRTQQEDSAVYLCASSIREGNSPLHFGNGTRLTVT.

This rearrangement joins TRBV2 to TRBJ2-7; possibly TRBD1 for D (6 bases). The germline V gene has CDR1 SNHLY and CDR2 FYNNEI. V lost 6 bases to trimming and J lost 7 bases, with 16 bases between them. The CDR3 covers 13 residues. CDR3: CASSAQGTGEQYF. The DNA for the CDR3 is TGTGCCAGCAGCGCACAGGGAACAGGGGAGCAGTACTTC.

J is TRBJ1-3 and V is TRBV5-1; the D is unclear. Trimming stripped 0 bases from V and 0 bases from J, with 7 bases between. There are 15 residues in the CDR3. From germline, CDR1 is SGHRS and CDR2 YFSETQ. The CDR3 spells CASSLASLSGNTIYF. The CDR3 DNA follows: TGCGCCAGCAGCTTGGCCTCACTCTCTGGAAACACCATATATTTT.

The chain recombines TRBV5-1 with TRBJ2-5; TRBD1 matches 10 bases. The CDR3 totals 15 residues. Germline loops: CDR1 SGHRS, CDR2 YFSETQ. V lost 0 bases, J lost 6 bases, and 5 bases stayed unmatched. The CDR3 loop reads CASSLAPGQGQTQYF. DNA of the CDR3: TGCGCCAGCAGCTTGGCCCCGGGACAGGGGCAGACCCAGTACTTC.

This clone has just a few counts. CDR3 sequence reads: CASSLPSGLAGLYEQYV. DNA for the CDR3: TGTGCCAGCAGCTTACCCTCAGGACTAGCGGGACTATACGAGCAGTACGTC. V usage is TRBV7-7 and J usage is TRBJ2-7; 12 nucleotides agree with TRBD2. With 2 bases clipped from V and 4 bases from J, the junction kept 9 bases outside the gene matches. From germline, CDR1 is SSHAT and CDR2 FNYEAQ (reference sequence). The CDR3 spans 17 residues.

The chain uses TRBV4-1 and TRBJ2-6, with TRBD1 matching over 7 bases. The V segment lost 0 bases and the J segment 4 bases; nucleotides outside the gene matches: 3. Germline lookup yields CDR1 MGHRA and CDR2 YSYEKL. The CDR3 totals 16 residues. DNA for the CDR3: TGCGCCAGCAGCCAAGATAGGGGGCCGGGGGCCAACGTCCTGACTTTC. As protein: CASSQDRGPGANVLTF.

The chain recombines TRBV19 with TRBJ1-3, with unresolved D. V was clipped by 9 bases and J by 1 base, with 4 bases between them. There are 11 residues in the CDR3. The germline V gene encodes CDR1 LNHDA and CDR2 SQIVND (reference sequence). Written as DNA, the CDR3 is TGTGCCAGCGAGTCTGGAAACACCATATATTTT. It yields the protein CASESGNTIYF.

The chain recombines TRBV9 with TRBJ2-1; 7 bases map to TRBD1. V gave up 0 bases and J gave up 0 bases; unmatched junction bases: 3. Germline V gene data show CDR1 as SGDLS and CDR2 as YYNGEE. The CDR3 sequence is 16 residues long. The CDR3 spells CASSVDGDSSYNEQFF. The CDR3 nucleotides read TGTGCCAGCAGCGTAGACGGGGACAGCTCCTACAATGAGCAGTTCTTC.